These 4 T cell receptor beta chains were sequenced from one sample in a study of blood T cell repertoires in COVID-19. Using immunoSEQ multiplex PCR, the repertoire was profiled, and TCRdb retains in-frame clones only, with some absent. The table lists roughly 150,000 clones, around 80% of them singletons, with approximately 5.1% in the top ten. The sequenced sample consisted of PBMCs or T cells enriched from blood (not recorded which). The receptor source for this set is an older man who had been exposed to COVID-19.

V is TRBV24-1 and J is TRBJ1-4, with D unresolved. Germline CDR1 reads KGHDR; CDR2 reads SFDVKD. Deletions cut 7 bases from V and 0 bases from J, with 8 bases between. This CDR3 is built from 14 residues. CDR3 sequence (DNA): TGTGCCACCAGCCTCAGTGCAACTAATGAAAAACTGTTTTTT. This gives the protein CATSLSATNEKLFF.

V usage is TRBV20-1 and J usage is TRBJ2-5; D possibly matches TRBD1 or TRBD2 (5 bases each). In germline, CDR1 is DFQATT, CDR2 SNEGSKA (reference sequence). The CDR3 is 15 amino acids. The germline V and J ends were trimmed by 3 bases and 7 bases, with 21 bases remaining between them. The CDR3 reads CSASGGGRASRTQYF. The CDR3 DNA follows: TGCAGTGCTAGTGGAGGTGGCAGGGCCTCAAGGACCCAGTACTTC.

The chain uses TRBV27 and TRBJ1-2; 8 positions agree with TRBD1. V dropped 6 bases and J dropped 6; count of bases not matched to a gene: 9. Looked up from germline, CDR1 is MNHEY and CDR2 is SMNVEV (reference sequence). The CDR3 runs 14 residues. CDR3 region: CASSDLKGQDGYTF. CDR3 coding DNA: TGTGCCAGCAGCGACCTAAAGGGACAGGATGGCTACACCTTC.

The rearrangement uses TRBV7-9 and TRBJ1-2; the D gene is possibly TRBD1 (6 bases). CDR1 and CDR2 from the germline V gene are SEHNR and FQNEAQ (reference sequence). Trimming took 7 bases from V and 4 from J, leaving 16 bases between them. The CDR3 is 14 residues long. The CDR3 nucleotides are TGTGCCAGCATCCAATTGGGGGCTCTCTATGGCTACACCTTC. Its translation: CASIQLGALYGYTF.